Presented here are 6 T cell receptor beta chains from one specimen sequenced in a study of molecular identifiers for immune sequencing clone quantification. TCRdb re-called the PCR reads with MiXCR, one entry per CDR3 protein. The repertoire holds about 640,000 distinct CDR3 sequences, with 15% to 20% as singletons. What was sequenced was naive CD8+ T cells from blood, with Jurkat cell RNA spiked in. Subset in this sample: FACS-sorted CD8+CD4-CCR7+CD45RA+ naive T cells. These receptors all stem from a human donor in good health. Some libraries in this study had Jurkat cell RNA spiked in.

This clonotype was detected ten times or more. This chain uses TRBV4-1 with TRBJ1-5, with unresolved D. Germline V gives CDR1 MGHRA, CDR2 YSYEKL. V was pared by 0 bases and J by 6 bases, with 15 bases between. The CDR3 extends over 16 amino acids. For the CDR3, the DNA is TGCGCCAGCAGCCAAGATCGACTTATCCGGTCTCAGCCCCAGCATTTT. Translating gives CASSQDRLIRSQPQHF.

In its sample, this clonotype was seen many times. The chain links TRBV6-6 to TRBJ2-7; no definite D call. The CDR3 is 12 amino acids. Germline CDR1 and CDR2: MNHNY and SVGAGI (reference sequence). Trimming removed 5 bases at V and 4 bases at J, with 9 bases between. CDR3 DNA sequence: TGTGCCAGCAGTCTAGTCGAATACGAGCAGTACTTC. The encoded protein is CASSLVEYEQYF.

This clonotype has at least ten counts. The chain combines TRBV4-1 with TRBJ2-5; unclear D gene. Trimming left V 2 bases short and J 1 base short, with 8 bases between. The CDR3 extends over 14 amino acids. The V gene's germline CDR1 is MGHRA and CDR2 YSYEKL. As DNA, the CDR3 is TGCGCCAGCAGCCAACGGCAGCTCCAAGAGACCCAGTACTTC. Protein sequence: CASSQRQLQETQYF.

This clonotype appeared many times. This sequence joins TRBV19 and TRBJ1-1; the D gene is possibly TRBD1 (5 bases). V was cut by 9 bases and J by 4 bases, with 12 bases left in between. The CDR3 extends over 12 amino acids. Per the germline V gene, CDR1 is LNHDA and CDR2 is SQIVND (reference sequence). In DNA, the CDR3 is TGTGCCAGCAATCCCGGGGGCACTGAAGCTTTCTTT. This sequence encodes CASNPGGTEAFF.

The chain combines TRBV14 with TRBJ2-7; 8 bases align to TRBD1. Germline values: CDR1 SGHDN, CDR2 FVKESK. This CDR3 is 14 amino acids long. The junction had 4 bases not matched to a gene; V was cut back by 1 base and J by 5 bases. Written as DNA, the CDR3 is TGTGCCAGCAGCCAAGTTCAGGGGGCCCACGAGCAGTACTTC. Translation gives CASSQVQGAHEQYF. Based on the CDR3 plus reference TRBV14 and TRBJ2-7, the full variable domain is EAGVTQFPSHSVIEKGQTVTLRCDPISGHDNLYWYRRVMGKEIKFLLHFVKESKQDESGMPNNRFLAERTGGTYSTLKVQPAELEDSGVYFCASSQVQGAHEQYFGPGTRLTVT.

This chain connects TRBV7-3 to TRBJ2-1; a possible D gene is TRBD2 (6 bases). V shed 5 bases and J shed 2 bases, with 13 bases lying between them. Germline V lookup: CDR1 SGHTA, CDR2 FQGTGA. CDR3 length: 15 residues. The CDR3 protein is CASSHQTSPYNEQFF. Written as DNA, the CDR3 is TGTGCCAGCAGCCACCAGACTAGTCCCTACAATGAGCAGTTCTTC.